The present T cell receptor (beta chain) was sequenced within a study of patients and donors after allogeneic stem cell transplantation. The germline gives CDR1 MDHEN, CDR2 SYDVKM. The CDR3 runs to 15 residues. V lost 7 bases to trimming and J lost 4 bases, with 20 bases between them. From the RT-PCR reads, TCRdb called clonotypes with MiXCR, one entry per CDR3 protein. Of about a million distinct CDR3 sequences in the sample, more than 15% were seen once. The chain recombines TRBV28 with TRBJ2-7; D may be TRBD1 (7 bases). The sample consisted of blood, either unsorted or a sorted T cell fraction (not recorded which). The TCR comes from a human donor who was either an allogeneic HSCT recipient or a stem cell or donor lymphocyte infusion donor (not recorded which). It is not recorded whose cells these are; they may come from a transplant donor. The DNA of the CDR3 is TGTGCCAGCACCCTAACCTGGTCAGGGGGGTACGAGCAGTACTTC. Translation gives CASTLTWSGGYEQYF.